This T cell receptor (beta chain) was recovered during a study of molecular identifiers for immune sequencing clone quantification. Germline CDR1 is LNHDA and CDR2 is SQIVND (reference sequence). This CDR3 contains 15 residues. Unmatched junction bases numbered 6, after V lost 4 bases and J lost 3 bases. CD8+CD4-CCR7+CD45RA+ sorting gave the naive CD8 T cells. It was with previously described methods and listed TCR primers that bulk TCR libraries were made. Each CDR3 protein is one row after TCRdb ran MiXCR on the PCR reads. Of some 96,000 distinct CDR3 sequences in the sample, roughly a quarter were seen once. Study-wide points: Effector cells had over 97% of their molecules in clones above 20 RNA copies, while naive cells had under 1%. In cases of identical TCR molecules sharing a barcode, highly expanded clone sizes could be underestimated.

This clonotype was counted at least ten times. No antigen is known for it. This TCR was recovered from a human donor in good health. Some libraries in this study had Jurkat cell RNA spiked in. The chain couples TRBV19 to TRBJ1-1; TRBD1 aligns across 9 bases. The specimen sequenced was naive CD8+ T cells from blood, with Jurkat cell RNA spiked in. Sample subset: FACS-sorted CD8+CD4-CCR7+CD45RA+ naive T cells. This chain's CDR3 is CASSRQGELHTEAFF. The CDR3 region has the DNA TGTGCCAGTAGTAGACAGGGGGAACTGCACACTGAAGCTTTCTTT.